This TCR beta chain came from a study of long-term antiretroviral therapy in people with HIV. Study-level results: Within the repertoire, clones expanded before ART were dominant at all time points. After ART, diversity increased yet remained lower than transplant donor controls. CDR3 length ranges were narrower in HIV repertoires than in controls.

Of note for this clone: The antigen remains undetermined.

Researchers report immunoSEQ v3.0 was run at survey level. Assay used: immunoSEQ multiplex PCR; TCRdb lists only in-frame clones, some missing. The sample yields about 11,000 clones, approximately 82% seen once. The TCR comes from a man aged 40-55 years with HIV. The sequencing here drew on unsorted PBMCs, taken 1.2 years after starting antiretroviral therapy.

The CDR3: CATSNTDLGNQPQHF. DNA for the CDR3: TGTGCCACCAGCAATACTGATCTCGGCAATCAGCCCCAGCATTTT. This chain uses TRBV15 with TRBJ1-5, with no clear D. The V and J ends lost 4 bases and 2 bases respectively, with 12 bases between them. The CDR3 covers 15 residues. The germline CDR1 and CDR2 sequences are LNHNV and YYDKDF (reference sequence).